The TCR beta chain described here comes from a study of T-cell memory formation after mild COVID-19. This CDR3 region has 14 residues. Trimming at V came to 4 bases and at J to 7 bases, leaving 4 bases not matched to a gene. Germline CDR1 and CDR2: SEHNR and FQNEAQ (reference sequence). Constant-segment primers and 5'RACE yielded cDNA libraries for TCR alpha and TCR beta, each carrying sample barcodes and UMIs. TCRdb ran MiXCR on the 5' RACE reads and lists one entry per CDR3 protein. The profile covers 350,000 or so distinct CDR3 sequences, with roughly 20% appearing a single time and roughly a fifth taken by the ten largest. This clonotype has only a few counts. What it binds is unknown. Regarding the study as a whole: Some clones that responded were present in memory (sampled pre-infection), which suggests cross-reactive memory joined.

This chain connects TRBV7-9 to TRBJ1-6; 7 bases match TRBD1. Source material: PBMCs or a T cell subset sorted from them (not recorded which). The sequence was collected from a man between 18 and 35 years old who had mild COVID-19 (a few samples of this study predate the infection). Cell type and time point are not known. CDR3 in DNA: TGTGCCAGCAGCTCTGGACAGGTGAATTCACCCCTCCACTTT. This translates into CASSSGQVNSPLHF.